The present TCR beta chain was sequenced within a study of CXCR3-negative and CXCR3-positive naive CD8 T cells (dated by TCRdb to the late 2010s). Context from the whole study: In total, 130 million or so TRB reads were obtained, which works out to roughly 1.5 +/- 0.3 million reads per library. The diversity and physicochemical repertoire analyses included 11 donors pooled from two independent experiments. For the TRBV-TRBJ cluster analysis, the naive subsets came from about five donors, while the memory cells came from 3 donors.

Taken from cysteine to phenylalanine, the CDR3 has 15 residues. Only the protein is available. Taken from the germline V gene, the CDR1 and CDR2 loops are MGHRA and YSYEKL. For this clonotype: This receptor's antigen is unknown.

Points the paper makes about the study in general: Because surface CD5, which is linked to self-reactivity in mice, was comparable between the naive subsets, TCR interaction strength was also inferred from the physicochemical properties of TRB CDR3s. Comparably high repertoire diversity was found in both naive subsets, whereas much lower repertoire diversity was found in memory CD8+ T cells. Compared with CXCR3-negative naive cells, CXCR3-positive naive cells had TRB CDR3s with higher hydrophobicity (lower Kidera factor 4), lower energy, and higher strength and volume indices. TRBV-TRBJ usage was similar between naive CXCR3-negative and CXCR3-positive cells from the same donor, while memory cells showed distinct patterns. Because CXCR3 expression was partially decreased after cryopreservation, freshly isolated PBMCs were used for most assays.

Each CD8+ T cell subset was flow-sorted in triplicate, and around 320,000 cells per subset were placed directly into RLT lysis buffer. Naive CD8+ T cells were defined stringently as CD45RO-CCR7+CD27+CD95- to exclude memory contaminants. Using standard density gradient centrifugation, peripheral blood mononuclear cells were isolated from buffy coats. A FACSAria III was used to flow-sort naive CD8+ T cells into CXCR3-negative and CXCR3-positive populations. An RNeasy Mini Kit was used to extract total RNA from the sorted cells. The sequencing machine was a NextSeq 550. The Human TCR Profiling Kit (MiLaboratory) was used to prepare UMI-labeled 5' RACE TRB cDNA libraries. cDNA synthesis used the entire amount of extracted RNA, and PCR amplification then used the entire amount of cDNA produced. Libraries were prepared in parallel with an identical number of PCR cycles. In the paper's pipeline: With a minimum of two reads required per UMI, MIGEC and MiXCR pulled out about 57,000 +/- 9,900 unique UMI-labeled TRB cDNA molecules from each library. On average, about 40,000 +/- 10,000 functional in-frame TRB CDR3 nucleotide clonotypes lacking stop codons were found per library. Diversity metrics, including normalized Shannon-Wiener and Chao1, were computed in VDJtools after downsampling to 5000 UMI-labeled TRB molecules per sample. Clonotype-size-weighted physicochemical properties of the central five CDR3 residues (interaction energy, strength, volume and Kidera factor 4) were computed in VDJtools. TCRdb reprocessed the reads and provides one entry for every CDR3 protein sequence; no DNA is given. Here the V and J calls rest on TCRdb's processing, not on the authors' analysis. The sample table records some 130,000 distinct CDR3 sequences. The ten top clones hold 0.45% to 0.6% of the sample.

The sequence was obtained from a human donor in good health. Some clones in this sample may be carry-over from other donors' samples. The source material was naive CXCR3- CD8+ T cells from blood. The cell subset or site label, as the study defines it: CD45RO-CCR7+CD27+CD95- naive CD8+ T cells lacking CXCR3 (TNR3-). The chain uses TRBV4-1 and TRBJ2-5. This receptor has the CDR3 CASSQENRDQETQYF.